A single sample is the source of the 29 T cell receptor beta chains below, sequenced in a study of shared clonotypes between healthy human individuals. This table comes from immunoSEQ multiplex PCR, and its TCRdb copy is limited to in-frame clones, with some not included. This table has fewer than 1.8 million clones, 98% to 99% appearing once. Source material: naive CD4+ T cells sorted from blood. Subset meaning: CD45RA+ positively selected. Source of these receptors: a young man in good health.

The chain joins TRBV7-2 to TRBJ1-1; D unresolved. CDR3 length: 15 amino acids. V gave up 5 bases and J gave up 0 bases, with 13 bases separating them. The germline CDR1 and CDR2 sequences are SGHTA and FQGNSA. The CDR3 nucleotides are TGTGCCAGCAGCCTTCGGACCGACGTGAACACTGAAGCTTTCTTT. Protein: CASSLRTDVNTEAFF.

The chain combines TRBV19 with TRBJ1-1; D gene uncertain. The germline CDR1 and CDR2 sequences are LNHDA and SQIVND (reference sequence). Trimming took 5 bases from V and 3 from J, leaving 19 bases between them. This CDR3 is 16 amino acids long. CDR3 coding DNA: TGTGCCAGTAGTTCCGGCCGATTTATGCTGGACACTGAAGCTTTCTTT. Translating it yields CASSSGRFMLDTEAFF.

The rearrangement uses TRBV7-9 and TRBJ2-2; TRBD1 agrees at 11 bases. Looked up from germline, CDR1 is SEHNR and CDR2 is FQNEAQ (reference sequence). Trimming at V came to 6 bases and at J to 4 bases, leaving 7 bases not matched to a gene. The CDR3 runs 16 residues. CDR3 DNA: TGTGCCAGCAGACCTAGGGACAGGGGGACCACCGGGGAGCTGTTTTTT. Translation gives CASRPRDRGTTGELFF.

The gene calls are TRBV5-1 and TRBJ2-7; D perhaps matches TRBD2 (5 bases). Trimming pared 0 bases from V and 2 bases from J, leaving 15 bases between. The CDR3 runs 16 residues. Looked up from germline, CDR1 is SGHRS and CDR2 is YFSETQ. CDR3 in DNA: TGCGCCAGCAGCTTGGCGCTACTAGGAGAGACCTACGAGCAGTACTTC. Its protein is CASSLALLGETYEQYF.

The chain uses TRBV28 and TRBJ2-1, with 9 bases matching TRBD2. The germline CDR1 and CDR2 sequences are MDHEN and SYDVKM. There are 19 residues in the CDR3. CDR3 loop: CASRQMGGRGVSTYNEQFF. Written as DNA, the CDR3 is TGTGCTAGCCGTCAAATGGGCGGGAGGGGGGTATCGACCTACAATGAGCAGTTCTTC.

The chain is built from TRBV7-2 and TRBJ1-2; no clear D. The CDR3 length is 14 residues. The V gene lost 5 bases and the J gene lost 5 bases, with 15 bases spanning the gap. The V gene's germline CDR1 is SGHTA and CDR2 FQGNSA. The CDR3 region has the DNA TGTGCCAGCAGCCGAGGCTGGGTAGGGTATGGCTACACCTTC. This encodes CASSRGWVGYGYTF. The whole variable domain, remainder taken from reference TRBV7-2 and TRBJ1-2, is GAGVSQSPSNKVTEKGKDVELRCDPISGHTALYWYRQSLGQGLEFLIYFQGNSAPDKSGLPSDRFSAERTGGSVSTLTIQRTQQEDSAVYLCASSRGWVGYGYTFGSGTRLTVV.

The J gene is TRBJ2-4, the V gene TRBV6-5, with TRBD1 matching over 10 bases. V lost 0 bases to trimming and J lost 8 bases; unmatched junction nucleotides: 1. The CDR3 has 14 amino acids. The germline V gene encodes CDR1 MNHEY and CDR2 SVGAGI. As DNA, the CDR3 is TGTGCCAGCAGTTACTCCGGACAGGGGGACATTCAGTACTTC. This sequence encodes CASSYSGQGDIQYF.

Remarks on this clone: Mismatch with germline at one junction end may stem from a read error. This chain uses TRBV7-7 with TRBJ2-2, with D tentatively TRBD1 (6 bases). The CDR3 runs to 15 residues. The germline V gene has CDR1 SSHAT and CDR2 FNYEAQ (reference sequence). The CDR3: CASSYGQPNTGELFF. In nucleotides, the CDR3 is TGTGCTAGCAGCTACGGACAGCCGAACACCGGGGAGCTGTTTTTT.

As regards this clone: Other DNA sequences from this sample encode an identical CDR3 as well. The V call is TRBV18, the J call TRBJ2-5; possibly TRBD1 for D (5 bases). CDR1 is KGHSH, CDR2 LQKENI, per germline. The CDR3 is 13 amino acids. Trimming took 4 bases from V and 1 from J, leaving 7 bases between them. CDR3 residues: CASSQDSQETQYF. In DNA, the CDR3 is TGTGCCAGCTCACAAGACAGCCAAGAGACCCAGTACTTC.

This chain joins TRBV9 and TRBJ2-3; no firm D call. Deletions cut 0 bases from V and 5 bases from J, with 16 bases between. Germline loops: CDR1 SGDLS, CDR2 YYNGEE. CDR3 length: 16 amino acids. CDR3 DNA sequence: TGTGCCAGCAGCGTAGTGGGTAGTAGTTCGTTAGATACGCAGTATTTT. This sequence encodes CASSVVGSSSLDTQYF.

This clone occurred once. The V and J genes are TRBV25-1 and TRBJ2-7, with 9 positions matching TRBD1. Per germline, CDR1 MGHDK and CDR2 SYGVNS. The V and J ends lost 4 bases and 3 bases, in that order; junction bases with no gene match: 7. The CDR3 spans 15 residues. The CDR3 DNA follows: TGTGCCAGCAGTGGATTGATGACAGGGGGCTACGAGCAGTACTTC. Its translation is CASSGLMTGGYEQYF.

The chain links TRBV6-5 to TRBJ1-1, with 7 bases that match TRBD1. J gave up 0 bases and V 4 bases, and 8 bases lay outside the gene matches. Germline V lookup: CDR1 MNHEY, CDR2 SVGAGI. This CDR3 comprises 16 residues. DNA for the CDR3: TGTGCCAGCAGTTCCCTGGGACAGCCGGTGAACACTGAAGCTTTCTTT. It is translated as CASSSLGQPVNTEAFF.

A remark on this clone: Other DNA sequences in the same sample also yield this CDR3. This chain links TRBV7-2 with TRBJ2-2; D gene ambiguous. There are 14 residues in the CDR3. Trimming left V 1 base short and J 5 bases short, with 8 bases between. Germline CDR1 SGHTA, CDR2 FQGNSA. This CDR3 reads CASSLGGRTGELFF. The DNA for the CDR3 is TGTGCCAGCAGCTTAGGGGGTAGGACCGGGGAGCTGTTTTTT.

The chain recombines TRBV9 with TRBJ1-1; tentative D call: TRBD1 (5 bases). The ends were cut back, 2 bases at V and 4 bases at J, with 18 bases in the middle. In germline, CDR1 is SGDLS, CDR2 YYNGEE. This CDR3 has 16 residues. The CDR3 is CASSVARGGECTEAFF. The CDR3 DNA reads TGTGCCAGCAGCGTCGCCCGGGGCGGTGAGTGCACTGAAGCTTTCTTT.

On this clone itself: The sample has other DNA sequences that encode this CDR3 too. Here the CDR3 DNA reads TGCAGCGCAGGGGGAACAGGGGGATCCTACGAGCAGTACTTC. It codes for CSAGGTGGSYEQYF. V usage is TRBV29-1 and J usage is TRBJ2-7, with 8 bases fitting TRBD1. This CDR3 comprises 14 residues. V dropped 7 bases and J dropped 1; count of bases not matched to a gene: 9. Germline V lookup: CDR1 SQVTM, CDR2 ANQGSEA.

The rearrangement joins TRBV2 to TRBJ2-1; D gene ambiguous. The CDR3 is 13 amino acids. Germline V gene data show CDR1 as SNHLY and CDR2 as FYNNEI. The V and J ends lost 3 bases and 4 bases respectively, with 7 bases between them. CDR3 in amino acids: CASSESRYNEQFF. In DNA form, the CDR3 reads TGTGCCAGCAGTGAGTCGCGGTACAATGAGCAGTTCTTC.

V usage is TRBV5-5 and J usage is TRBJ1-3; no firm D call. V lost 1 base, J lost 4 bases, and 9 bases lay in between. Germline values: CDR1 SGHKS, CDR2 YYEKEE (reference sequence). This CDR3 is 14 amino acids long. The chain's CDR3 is CASSLPGSGNTIYF. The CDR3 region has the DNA TGTGCCAGCAGCTTGCCGGGGTCCGGAAACACCATATATTTT.

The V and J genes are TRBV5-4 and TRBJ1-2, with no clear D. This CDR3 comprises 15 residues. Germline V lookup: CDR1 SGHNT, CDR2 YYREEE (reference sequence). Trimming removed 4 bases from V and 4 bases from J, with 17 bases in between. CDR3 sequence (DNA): TGTGCCAGCAGCGTACTTGGACGGAATATCTATGGCTACACCTTC. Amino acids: CASSVLGRNIYGYTF.

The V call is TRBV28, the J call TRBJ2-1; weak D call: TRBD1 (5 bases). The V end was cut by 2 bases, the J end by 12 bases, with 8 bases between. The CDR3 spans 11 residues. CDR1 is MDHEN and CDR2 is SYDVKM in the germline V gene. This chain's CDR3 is CASSLGQGQFF. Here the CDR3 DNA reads TGTGCCAGCAGTTTAGGCCAGGGGCAGTTCTTC.

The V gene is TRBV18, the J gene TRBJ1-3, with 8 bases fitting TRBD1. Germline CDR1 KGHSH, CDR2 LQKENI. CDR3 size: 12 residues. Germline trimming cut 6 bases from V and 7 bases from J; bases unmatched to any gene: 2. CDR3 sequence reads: CASSDRGNTIYF. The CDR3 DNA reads TGTGCCAGCTCCGACAGGGGTAACACCATATATTTT.

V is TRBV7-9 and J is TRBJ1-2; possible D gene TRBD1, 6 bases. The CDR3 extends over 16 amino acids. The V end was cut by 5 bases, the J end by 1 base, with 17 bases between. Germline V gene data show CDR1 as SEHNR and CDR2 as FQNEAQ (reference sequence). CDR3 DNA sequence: TGTGCCAGCAGCCGCCAAACCCACAGGGATAACTATGGCTACACCTTC. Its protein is CASSRQTHRDNYGYTF. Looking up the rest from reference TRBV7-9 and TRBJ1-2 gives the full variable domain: DTGVSQNPRHKITKRGQNVTFRCDPISEHNRLYWYRQTLGQGPEFLTYFQNEAQLEKSRLLSDRFSAERPKGSFSTLEIQRTEQGDSAMYLCASSRQTHRDNYGYTFGSGTRLTVV.

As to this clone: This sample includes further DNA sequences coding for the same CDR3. The CDR3 DNA sequence: TGTGCCAGTAGTATTCGAACCGGGACAGCTAACTATGGCTACACCTTC. Protein: CASSIRTGTANYGYTF. The chain recombines TRBV19 with TRBJ1-2; 7 positions match TRBD1. The J segment lost 0 bases and the V segment lost 3 bases, leaving 7 bases of the junction unmatched. From germline, CDR1 is LNHDA and CDR2 SQIVND (reference sequence). This CDR3 has 16 residues.

The CDR3 DNA sequence: TGTGCCAGCAGCTATTTAGGAGGGGCTAACTATGGCTACACCTTC. Residues: CASSYLGGANYGYTF. The V call is TRBV5-4, the J call TRBJ1-2; tentatively, D is TRBD1 (5 bases). Trimming took 3 bases from V and 0 from J, leaving 12 bases between them. The germline CDR1 and CDR2 sequences are SGHNT and YYREEE (reference sequence). CDR3 length: 15 residues.

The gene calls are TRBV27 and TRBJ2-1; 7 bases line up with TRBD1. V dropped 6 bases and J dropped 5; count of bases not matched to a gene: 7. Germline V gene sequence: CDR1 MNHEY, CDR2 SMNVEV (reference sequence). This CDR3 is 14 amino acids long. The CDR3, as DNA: TGTGCCAGCAGGCCCCGGGACAGAAACAATGAGCAGTTCTTC. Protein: CASRPRDRNNEQFF.

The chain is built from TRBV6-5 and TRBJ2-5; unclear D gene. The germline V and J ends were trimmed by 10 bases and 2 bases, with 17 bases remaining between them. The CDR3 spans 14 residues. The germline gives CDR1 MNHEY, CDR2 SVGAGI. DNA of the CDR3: TGTGCCACCGCTAGGGAAATGCGTCAAGAGACCCAGTACTTC. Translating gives CATAREMRQETQYF.

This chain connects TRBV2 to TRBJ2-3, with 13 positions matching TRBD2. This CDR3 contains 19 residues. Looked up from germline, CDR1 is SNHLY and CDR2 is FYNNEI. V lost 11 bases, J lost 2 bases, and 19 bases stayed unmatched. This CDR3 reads CAATPPGLAGFHLTDTQYF. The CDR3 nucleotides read TGTGCCGCTACCCCACCGGGACTAGCGGGATTCCATCTCACAGATACGCAGTATTTT.

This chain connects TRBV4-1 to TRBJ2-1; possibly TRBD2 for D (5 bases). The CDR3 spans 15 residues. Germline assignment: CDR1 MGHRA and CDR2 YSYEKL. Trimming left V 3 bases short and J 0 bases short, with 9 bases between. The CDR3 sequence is CASSQTRGSYNEQFF. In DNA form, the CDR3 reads TGCGCCAGCAGCCAGACCCGGGGCTCCTACAATGAGCAGTTCTTC.

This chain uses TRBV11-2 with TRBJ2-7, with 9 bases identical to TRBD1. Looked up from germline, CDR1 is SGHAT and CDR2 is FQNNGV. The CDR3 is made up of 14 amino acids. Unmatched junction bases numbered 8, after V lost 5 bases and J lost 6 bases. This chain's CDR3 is CASSPGTGFSEQYF. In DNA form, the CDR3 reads TGTGCCAGCAGCCCCGGGACAGGGTTCTCCGAGCAGTACTTC.

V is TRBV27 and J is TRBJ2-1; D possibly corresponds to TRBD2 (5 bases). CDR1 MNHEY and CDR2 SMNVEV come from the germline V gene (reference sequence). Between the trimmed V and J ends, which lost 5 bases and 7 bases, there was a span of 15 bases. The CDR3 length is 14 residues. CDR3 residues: CASSLDYYDNEQFF. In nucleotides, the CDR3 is TGTGCCAGCAGTCTCGACTACTACGATAATGAGCAGTTCTTC.